The 2 T cell receptor beta chains listed next were all sequenced from one sample in a study of control samples from healthy donors and cancer patients. Sequenced by immunoSEQ multiplex PCR; TCRdb stores in-frame clones only, minus some. The data show about 100,000 clones, roughly 84% seen once. The source material was blood. All receptors come from a woman in her forties or fifties in good health.

The gene calls are TRBV4-2 and TRBJ1-2; unclear D gene. This CDR3 spans 14 amino acids. Germline CDR1 is LGHNA and CDR2 is YNFKEQ. With 0 bases removed from V and 7 bases from J, the gap between germline ends came to 12 bases. In DNA form, the CDR3 reads TGTGCCAGCAGCCAAGAAGGCCTGGAGAGTGGCTACACCTTC. Translating gives CASSQEGLESGYTF.

The chain couples TRBV7-3 to TRBJ2-1, with TRBD2 identical over 8 bases. The V gene end was trimmed by 2 bases and the J gene end by 6 bases; junction bases not matched to a gene: 3. This CDR3 comprises 14 residues. Germline assignment: CDR1 SGHTA and CDR2 FQGTGA. The DNA of the CDR3 is TGTGCCAGCAGCTTAGGGACTAGTATCAATGAGCAGTTCTTC. It codes for CASSLGTSINEQFF.